This T cell receptor (beta chain) was documented in a study of shared T cell receptors in the human thymus (dated by TCRdb to 2020 to 2023). As for the study more broadly: The study investigated the way shared, self-reactive T-cell receptor alpha chains are produced in the human thymus.

Libraries came from the immunoSEQ multiplex PCR assay. The source is immuneACCESS, and TCRdb retained only in-frame sequences with V and J called. Part of the clones is not carried over; for the studies checked, unresolved V genes explain less than half of this, and the remainder is unexplained. The sample profile shows hundreds of thousands of clones; more than 75% of them were found once. 0.0095% to 0.013% of the sample comes from the top ten. CDR1 and CDR2 are read off the germline V gene (reference sequence) as MNHEY and SMNVEV. At the junction V is shortened by 4 bases and J by 6 bases; bases outside the gene matches: 3. From cysteine to phenylalanine, the CDR3 is 15 amino acids long. The entry retains the CDR3 DNA only, 45 bases that are in frame from base 1. Concerning this clone itself: Its antigen remains unidentified. Base qualities are not recorded, but no much larger clone differs from it by a single base.

This sample also appeared in a second study, on human thymus T cells. From the second report: In Finland, the donors were immunologically healthy infants who were having open corrective cardiac surgery for congenital heart defects. Thymus tissue was obtained as surgical resects removed during corrective cardiac surgery. V and J gene segment usage appeared biased in both thymic and peripheral blood repertoires. The related research reported highly overlapping thymic TCR repertoires among unrelated individuals. TCR alpha and beta repertoires from seven to nine infant thymus samples and a few related peripheral blood samples were characterized in the study. Donor ages ranging from roughly 7 to 250 days were recorded, and about six male and two female infants were included in the cohort. After being mechanically released from the tissue, thymocytes were kept at -70 degrees C in pellets of roughly 10-33 million cells. A QIAsymphony instrument was used to extract genomic DNA from the frozen cell pellets. Using the immunoSEQ multiplex PCR assay, the TCRB and TCRAD loci were amplified from a standardized quantity of quality-controlled genomic DNA. Amplicons spanned the V(D)J region at a length sufficient to cover the CDR3 and identify V and J genes. The amplicons were sequenced on an Illumina platform via the commercial immunoSEQ service. Corrections for primer bias and sequencing errors followed previously described methods, while TCRAD and TCRB definitions were based on the IMGT database. Analysis of the repertoires was done with immunoSEQ Analyzer 3.0 and VDJTools and included basic statistics, V/J segment usage, diversity estimates, rarefaction and pairwise overlap. Diversity was estimated using the Chao1, ChaoE, Efron-Thisted, Shannon and inverse Simpson indices, and was also estimated on datasets down-sampled to the size of the smallest sample. Repertoire overlap used strict matching of CDR3 nucleotide sequence, V gene and J gene, with Jaccard-based multidimensional scaling clustering. Thymus samples yielded on average approximately 800,000 unique TCRB clonotypes, compared with roughly 80,000 from blood samples.

The V gene is TRBV27 and the J gene is TRBJ2-2; 12 central bases correspond to TRBD2. This receptor was identified in a boy in the first two years of life with a congenital heart defect. Donor details come from another sample of the same person, matched by shared clones. The sequenced material came from thymocytes. The DNA is as follows: TGTGCCAGCAGTTCCCGACTAGCGGGAGCCGGGGAGCTGTTTTTT. This sequence encodes CASSSRLAGAGELFF.